The 16 T cell receptor beta chains below were found in one sample sequenced in a study of quantifying T cell responses using KT2 cells (dated by TCRdb to about 2017). For the study in its entirety: RNA was DNase-treated and reverse transcribed with TCR alpha and beta constant-region primers, mostly using SuperScript III.

Preparation of the library involved UMI-ligation and nested PCR. TCRdb records Illumina MiSeq as the sequencer. A single-stranded oligonucleotide carrying the Illumina SP2 sequence and a UMI was ligated to the cDNA 3' end using T4 RNA ligase 1. PCR1 ran roughly 4 cycles (98°C 15 s, 69°C 30 s, 72°C 40 s); the beta primer was an equimolar mix of RC1.1 and RC1.2 covering TRBC1 and TRBC2. Using fastp at Q25 and MiXCR, TCRdb reprocessed the public reads and kept productive beta chains. All rows with the same CDR3 protein become a single entry with the most common DNA and genes. This sample has 25,000 to 40,000 distinct CDR3 sequences in its table, and around a tenth of those were observed once. The top ten clonotypes cover about 9.9% of the sample. The source material was PBMCs spiked with cells of the T cell clone KT2. The receptors were sampled from a human donor.

Ten or more counts support this clonotype. The V call is TRBV4-3, the J call TRBJ2-7; D is perhaps TRBD1 (6 bases). The CDR3 loop spans 15 amino acids. The germline CDR1 and CDR2 sequences are LGHNA and YSLEER. V was trimmed by 4 bases and J by 2 bases, leaving 15 bases between them. CDR3 in DNA: TGCGCCAGCAGCCGATTCCGGACAGCCACCTACGAGCAGTACTTC. It translates to CASSRFRTATYEQYF.

This clonotype has ten or more counts. The chain couples TRBV29-1 to TRBJ2-3, with a tentative D call TRBD2 (5 bases). Germline CDR1 SQVTM, CDR2 ANQGSEA. The CDR3 runs 19 residues. V lost 6 bases and J 0 bases, leaving 28 bases between the germline ends. CDR3 region: CSVPTDTPRTSTSTDTQYF. CDR3 in DNA: TGCAGCGTGCCGACCGACACCCCAAGGACTTCCACTAGCACAGATACGCAGTATTTT.

The rearrangement uses TRBV6-2 or TRBV6-3 and TRBJ1-2, with unresolved D. The CDR3 has 12 residues. CDR1 MNHEY and CDR2 SVGEGT come from the germline V gene. V was pared by 8 bases and J by 2 bases, with 9 bases between. In DNA, the CDR3 is TGTGCCAGCCACGGGGTGAACTATGGCTACACCTTC. Residues: CASHGVNYGYTF.

This clonotype was picked up many times. In DNA, the CDR3 is TGCGCCAGCAGCCAAGATAGGGGGGGGCATAGCACAGATACGCAGTATTTT. Protein sequence: CASSQDRGGHSTDTQYF. This chain links TRBV4-1 with TRBJ2-3; D possibly corresponds to TRBD2 (7 bases). Germline assignment: CDR1 MGHRA and CDR2 YSYEKL. Trimming cost V 0 bases and J 0 bases, with 13 bases left between them. This CDR3 is 17 amino acids long.

In this sample, this clonotype turned up many times. The CDR3 loop reads CSALRDKAFF. The DNA for the CDR3 is TGCAGTGCTCTCCGGGACAAGGCTTTCTTT. The gene calls are TRBV20-1 and TRBJ1-1, with D perhaps matching TRBD1 (6 bases). Germline V lookup: CDR1 DFQATT, CDR2 SNEGSKA (reference sequence). This CDR3 spans 10 amino acids. V was pared by 5 bases and J by 11 bases, with 12 bases between.

The chain combines TRBV6-7 with TRBJ2-6; D call uncertain. TRBV6-7 is an open reading frame, and its role is uncertain. Trimming removed 4 bases from V and 4 bases from J, with 14 bases in between. CDR3 length equals 16 residues. CDR3 nucleotide sequence: TGTGCCAGCAGTTCACCACCCGTCCCGGGGGCCAACGTCCTGACTTTC. It is translated as CASSSPPVPGANVLTF.

This clonotype came up a few times. The V and J genes are TRBV5-4 and TRBJ2-5; 9 bases fit TRBD2. Losses at the gene ends were 4 bases for V and 5 bases for J; bases not matched to a gene: 3. Germline V lookup: CDR1 SGHNT, CDR2 YYREEE (reference sequence). The CDR3 is 13 amino acids. The CDR3 loop reads CASSGGLAETQYF. CDR3 sequence (DNA): TGTGCCAGCAGCGGGGGACTAGCCGAGACCCAGTACTTC.

The chain uses TRBV4-1 and TRBJ2-7; tentatively, D is TRBD2 (6 bases). The V and J ends lost 1 base and 4 bases respectively, with 14 bases between them. This CDR3 spans 15 amino acids. From germline, CDR1 is MGHRA and CDR2 YSYEKL. Here the CDR3 reads CASSQVSGVRYEQYF. CDR3 nucleotides: TGCGCCAGCAGCCAAGTGTCGGGAGTGAGGTACGAGCAGTACTTC.

At least ten counts were recorded for this clonotype. The gene calls are TRBV24-1 and TRBJ1-3, with D possibly TRBD1 on 5 matching bases. CDR3 length equals 15 residues. The V end lost 7 bases, the J end lost 0 bases, and 12 bases lay between the germline ends. CDR1 is KGHDR, CDR2 SFDVKD, per germline. DNA of the CDR3: TGTGCCACCAGATTACAGGTACACTCTGGAAACACCATATATTTT. This translates into CATRLQVHSGNTIYF.

Only one count was recorded for this clonotype. The rearrangement uses TRBV4-1 and TRBJ2-4, with D possibly matching TRBD1 (5 bases). CDR1 and CDR2 from the germline V gene are MGHRA and YSYEKL. The CDR3 consists of 15 residues. The V and J ends lost 3 bases and 5 bases respectively, with 14 bases between them. The DNA of the CDR3 is TGCGCCAGCAGCCATTTAAGACAGAGAGAAAACATTCAGTACTTC. Translation gives CASSHLRQRENIQYF.

This clonotype was counted only a few times. V gene TRBV12-3 or TRBV12-4 combines with J gene TRBJ2-7; the D gene is possibly TRBD1 (5 bases). V lost 6 bases and J lost 6, with 18 bases in between. This CDR3 has 14 residues. The CDR3 sequence is CASRDRKGLGEQYF. The CDR3 DNA is TGTGCCAGCAGAGATCGAAAGGGGCTGGGCGAGCAGTACTTC.

The chain is built from TRBV4-2 and TRBJ2-3; 9 bases agree with TRBD2. Per germline, CDR1 LGHNA and CDR2 YNFKEQ. Trimming at V came to 3 bases and at J to 2 bases, leaving 6 bases not matched to a gene. The CDR3 consists of 16 residues. This CDR3 reads CASSHRLAANTDTQYF. The CDR3 coding sequence is TGTGCCAGCAGCCACAGACTAGCGGCCAACACAGATACGCAGTATTTT.

This clonotype was counted ten times or more. The gene calls are TRBV6-1 and TRBJ1-2; D is unresolved. Germline lookup yields CDR1 MNHNS and CDR2 SASEGT. The CDR3 loop spans 16 amino acids. Trimming cost V 2 bases and J 0 bases, with 13 bases left between them. The CDR3 loop is CASSELWQLANYGYTF. The CDR3 region has the DNA TGTGCCAGCAGTGAATTGTGGCAGCTGGCTAACTATGGCTACACCTTC.

There are many counts of this clonotype. The chain employs TRBV16 and TRBJ1-3; 9 bases align to TRBD1. Germline-derived CDR1 and CDR2 are KGHSY and FQNENV. J gave up 3 bases and V 3 bases, and 12 bases lay outside the gene matches. The CDR3 consists of 18 residues. CDR3 in amino acids: CASSHTGAGTGIGNTIYF. The CDR3 DNA reads TGTGCCAGCAGCCACACCGGAGCCGGGACAGGGATTGGAAACACCATATATTTT.

The V call is TRBV12-3 or TRBV12-4, the J call TRBJ1-3; D perhaps matches TRBD1 (5 bases). V was trimmed by 2 bases and J by 0 bases, leaving 14 bases between them. CDR3 size: 17 residues. Written as DNA, the CDR3 is TGTGCCAGCAGTTTAAAGGGGCTGGTGAGCTCTGGAAACACCATATATTTT. This codes for CASSLKGLVSSGNTIYF.

This clonotype has ten or more counts. The chain links TRBV13 to TRBJ2-7; 11 nucleotides align to TRBD2. V shed 4 bases and J 7 bases; nucleotides not matched to a gene: 6. The CDR3 has 14 amino acids. Germline CDR1 PRHDT, CDR2 FYEKMQ (reference sequence). DNA of the CDR3: TGTGCCAGCAGCTCAAAACGACTAGCGGGAGAGCAGTACTTC. Its protein is CASSSKRLAGEQYF.